These 14 T cell receptor beta chains were sequenced from one sample in a study of control samples from healthy donors and cancer patients. Assay used: immunoSEQ multiplex PCR; TCRdb lists only in-frame clones, some missing. The top ten clones hold less than 4% of a sample with fewer than 120,000 clones, around 89% of them seen once. Sequenced sample: PBMCs. These receptors were obtained from an older woman with lung cancer.

The rearrangement uses TRBV12-3 or TRBV12-4 and TRBJ1-1; D uncertain. V was trimmed by 5 bases and J by 5 bases, leaving 12 bases between them. There are 13 residues in the CDR3. DNA for the CDR3: TGTGCCAGCAGTCCAAGGGCGGCAACTGAAGCTTTCTTT. Its translation is CASSPRAATEAFF.

The chain carries TRBV24-1 and TRBJ2-3; 7 bases match TRBD1. The CDR3 has 13 residues. Germline CDR1 is KGHDR and CDR2 is SFDVKD. V shed 9 bases, J shed 0 bases, and the junction held 2 bases outside the gene matches. In DNA form, the CDR3 reads TGTGCCACCGAGGGGGCTAGCACAGATACGCAGTATTTT. Its translation: CATEGASTDTQYF.

J is TRBJ1-1 and V is TRBV5-6, with D unresolved. V was trimmed by 4 bases and J by 3 bases, leaving 13 bases between them. The germline V gene encodes CDR1 SGHDT and CDR2 YYEEEE. The CDR3 is 14 amino acids. CDR3 coding DNA: TGTGCCAGCAGCCTACCCCAGATTTACACTGAAGCTTTCTTT. Amino acids: CASSLPQIYTEAFF.

The gene calls are TRBV19 and TRBJ2-7, with D uncertain. Germline V gene sequence: CDR1 LNHDA, CDR2 SQIVND (reference sequence). V lost 0 bases, J lost 0 bases, and 9 bases lay in between. The length of the CDR3 is 15 residues. In nucleotides, the CDR3 is TGTGCCAGTAGTATAGAGGGCAGCTCCTCCTACGAGCAGTACTTC. Translated: CASSIEGSSSYEQYF.

The rearrangement uses TRBV6-5 and TRBJ2-2; a weak D match, TRBD2 (6 bases). The CDR3 is 15 amino acids. The germline V and J ends were trimmed by 6 bases and 2 bases, with 13 bases remaining between them. Germline V gives CDR1 MNHEY, CDR2 SVGAGI. This CDR3 is CASRPTSYNTGELFF. CDR3 in DNA: TGTGCCAGCAGGCCAACTAGCTATAACACCGGGGAGCTGTTTTTT.

This clone was found a few times. Here the CDR3 DNA reads TGTGCCAGTAAATGGCCGGAGACTGAAGCTTTCTTT. Amino acids: CASKWPETEAFF. V and J are TRBV19 and TRBJ1-1; D ambiguous. This CDR3 has 12 amino acids. Germline CDR1 LNHDA, CDR2 SQIVND (reference sequence). V lost 7 bases and J 5 bases, leaving 11 bases between the germline ends.

The chain links TRBV3-1 (or the pseudogene TRBV3-2) to TRBJ2-2; 7 positions match TRBD1. The length of the CDR3 is 15 residues. V gave up 1 base and J gave up 5 bases; unmatched junction bases: 4. Germline V gene data show CDR1 as LGHDT and CDR2 as YNNKEL (reference sequence). The CDR3 sequence: CASSQGGGRTGELFF. CDR3 nucleotides: TGTGCCAGCAGCCAAGGAGGGGGCAGGACCGGGGAGCTGTTTTTT.

This sequence joins TRBV7-9 and TRBJ1-6; tentatively, D is TRBD1 (6 bases). V shed 5 bases and J shed 6 bases, with 14 bases lying between them. Germline-derived CDR1 and CDR2 are SEHNR and FQNEAQ (reference sequence). CDR3 length equals 15 residues. DNA for the CDR3: TGTGCCAGCAGCCGTTCAGGGGAGGGTAATTCACCCCTCCACTTT. This codes for CASSRSGEGNSPLHF.

The chain combines TRBV6-5 with TRBJ2-2; D is possibly TRBD2 (7 bases). Trimming removed 2 bases at V and 6 bases at J, with 13 bases between. The germline V gene encodes CDR1 MNHEY and CDR2 SVGAGI. The CDR3 length is 15 residues. The chain's CDR3 is CASSYGGAPPGELFF. The CDR3 DNA sequence: TGTGCCAGCAGTTACGGGGGGGCCCCCCCCGGGGAGCTGTTTTTT.

The V gene is TRBV12-5, the J gene TRBJ2-7; 10 nucleotides line up with TRBD1. The V segment lost 0 bases and the J segment 0 bases; nucleotides outside the gene matches: 17. CDR1 is LGHNT and CDR2 is FRNRAP in the germline V gene. The CDR3 is 21 amino acids. CDR3 coding DNA: TGTGCTAGTGGTTTGGTAGGCCGCGGGGGGACAGGGGATCAAAACTCCTACGAGCAGTACTTC. Translation gives CASGLVGRGGTGDQNSYEQYF.

This chain uses TRBV25-1 with TRBJ1-6, with D uncertain. Trimming shortened V by 7 bases and J by 0 bases, and 19 bases separated the two germline ends. CDR1 and CDR2 from the germline V gene are MGHDK and SYGVNS. The CDR3 is 18 residues long. CDR3 DNA sequence: TGTGCCAGCACCCGATCAACAGAGACAAGCTCCTATAATTCACCCCTCCACTTT. Encoded protein: CASTRSTETSSYNSPLHF.

The rearrangement uses TRBV5-6 and TRBJ1-2; D call uncertain. Germline V gene sequence: CDR1 SGHDT, CDR2 YYEEEE. The CDR3 sequence is 13 residues long. Trimming took 7 bases from V and 2 from J, leaving 12 bases between them. The CDR3: CASSPEGNYGYTF. CDR3 bases: TGTGCCAGCTCCCCCGAGGGAAACTATGGCTACACCTTC.

V usage is TRBV19 and J usage is TRBJ2-1, with 14 bases matching TRBD2. CDR3 length: 15 residues. Germline-derived CDR1 and CDR2 are LNHDA and SQIVND (reference sequence). Trimming at V came to 7 bases and at J to 7 bases, leaving 6 bases not matched to a gene. The chain's CDR3 is CASTLGTSGRNEQFF. The DNA of the CDR3 is TGTGCCAGTACCCTAGGGACTAGCGGGAGAAATGAGCAGTTCTTC.

This chain uses TRBV3-1 (or the pseudogene TRBV3-2) with TRBJ2-5; D is uncertain. The CDR3 covers 11 residues. Germline assignment: CDR1 LGHDT and CDR2 YNNKEL (reference sequence). V lost 4 bases and J lost 5, with 5 bases in between. The chain's CDR3 is CASSLRETQYF. DNA for the CDR3: TGTGCCAGCAGCCTCCGGGAGACCCAGTACTTC.